This T cell receptor (beta chain) was found in a study of cytomegalovirus exposure and HLA in healthy donors. In the study overall: An earlier analysis identified 110 million or so unique TCR beta sequences in about 170 million T cells.

Study-level findings and limits: Relative to equally common others, HLA-associated TCR beta chains showed greater clonal expansion in a later analysis. Near-uniform donor sequencing depth was presumed by presence/absence analyses.

13 Jbeta primers and 60 Vbeta primers were used for the PCR. Source study methods: Counted up in a later analysis, unique TCR beta chains came to about 80 million, with about 9.9 million shared. Clones were sequenced by immunoSEQ multiplex PCR, and TCRdb holds only the in-frame ones, with some missing. The DNA gave D and trimming, while V, J and clone size come from that table. The data contain 150,000 to 200,000 clones, about three quarters of them singletons. This clone was seen once. Its antigen is unknown. Trimming removed 3 bases at V and 4 bases at J, with 8 bases between. Germline V gene sequence: CDR1 SGHRS, CDR2 YFSETQ. There are 13 residues in the CDR3.

The source material was PBMCs. This clonotype was sampled from a girl between 5 and 17 years old in good health and CMV-seronegative. This chain joins TRBV5-1 and TRBJ2-1; D uncertain. CDR3 sequence (DNA): TGCGCCAGCAGCTCGACAAATTACAATGAGCAGTTCTTC. Translated: CASSSTNYNEQFF.